These 15 T cell receptor beta chains share one sample of origin, sequenced in a study of blood T cell repertoires in COVID-19. Assay: immunoSEQ multiplex PCR; the TCRdb copy retains only in-frame clones and omits some. The table lists under 300,000 clones, 70% to 90% of them singletons. Sequenced: peripheral blood. The receptors here all came from a woman aged 65 to 85 with acute or convalescent COVID-19.

On this clone itself: The junction shows a germline mismatch at one end, possibly a read error. The rearrangement links TRBV3-1 (or the pseudogene TRBV3-2) to TRBJ1-1; D remains unclear. CDR1 is LGHDT and CDR2 is YNNKEL in the germline V gene (reference sequence). The CDR3 extends over 13 amino acids. The CDR3 DNA is TGTGCCAGCAGCCCACAAGAATTTAGCCCAATTGGGTTT. This translates into CASSPQEFSPIGF.

The chain has TRBV5-1 and TRBJ2-3, with TRBD2 matching 8 bases. The CDR3 consists of 16 residues. Germline CDR1 is SGHRS and CDR2 is YFSETQ. V lost 6 bases, J lost 1 base, and 10 bases stayed unmatched. The CDR3 coding sequence is TGCGCCAGCACCCGGGGGGGGGAACGGCGCACAGATACGCAGTATTTT. Amino acid sequence: CASTRGGERRTDTQYF.

J is TRBJ1-1 and V is TRBV5-1, with 7 positions matching TRBD1. The CDR3 totals 17 residues. The trim removed 0 bases at V and 0 bases at J, leaving 8 bases unmatched. Germline CDR1 and CDR2: SGHRS and YFSETQ. The CDR3 sequence is CASSLEGWGQMNTEAFF. CDR3 nucleotide sequence: TGCGCCAGCAGCTTGGAGGGTTGGGGACAGATGAACACTGAAGCTTTCTTT.

V and J are TRBV7-2 and TRBJ1-3, with unresolved D. V lost 1 base to trimming and J lost 4 bases, with 8 bases between them. The germline V gene encodes CDR1 SGHTA and CDR2 FQGNSA. CDR3 size: 14 residues. The CDR3 reads CASSLGGNGNTIYF. The CDR3 nucleotides read TGTGCCAGCAGCTTAGGAGGGAACGGAAACACCATATATTTT.

V gene TRBV28 combines with J gene TRBJ1-2; a weak D match, TRBD1 (5 bases). The length of the CDR3 is 17 residues. Germline-derived CDR1 and CDR2 are MDHEN and SYDVKM. The ends were cut back, 7 bases at V and 6 bases at J, with 27 bases in the middle. In nucleotides, the CDR3 is TGTGCCAGCAACCCCCCCGGCGGAGCAGGGTGGTTTCATGGCTACACCTTC. It translates to CASNPPGGAGWFHGYTF.

This clone was seen only once. The rearrangement links TRBV5-1 to TRBJ2-7; unclear D gene. Looked up from germline, CDR1 is SGHRS and CDR2 is YFSETQ. Deletions cut 0 bases from V and 4 bases from J, with 11 bases between. The CDR3 loop spans 14 amino acids. The CDR3 coding sequence is TGCGCCAGCAGCTTGGTACAGACGCCATACGAGCAGTACTTC. Translated: CASSLVQTPYEQYF.

This chain uses TRBV5-4 with TRBJ1-6, with D perhaps matching TRBD1 (5 bases). The germline V gene has CDR1 SGHNT and CDR2 YYREEE (reference sequence). Trimming took off 2 bases at V and 6 bases at J, with 12 bases between the two ends. The CDR3 is 15 amino acids. CDR3 protein: CASSFMQGGNSPLHF. CDR3 bases: TGTGCCAGCAGCTTCATGCAGGGAGGTAATTCACCCCTCCACTTT.

The V and J genes are TRBV4-1 and TRBJ2-4; D possibly corresponds to TRBD2 (5 bases). Germline V CDR1 and CDR2: MGHRA, YSYEKL. The CDR3 is 13 amino acids. Trimming took off 3 bases at V and 8 bases at J, with 11 bases between the two ends. The CDR3 region is CASSHPVGDIQYF. In DNA form, the CDR3 reads TGCGCCAGCAGCCACCCCGTCGGGGACATTCAGTACTTC.

The chain uses TRBV29-1 and TRBJ1-1; weak D call: TRBD1 (5 bases). The CDR3 has 13 residues. Germline loops: CDR1 SQVTM, CDR2 ANQGSEA. Deletions cut 3 bases from V and 1 base from J, with 9 bases between. The CDR3 spells CSVDSTENTEAFF. The CDR3 DNA follows: TGCAGCGTTGACTCGACAGAGAACACTGAAGCTTTCTTT.

This chain links TRBV6-6 with TRBJ1-1; 8 positions match TRBD1. CDR1 is MNHNY and CDR2 is SVGAGI in the germline V gene (reference sequence). V lost 8 bases to trimming and J lost 3 bases; unmatched junction nucleotides: 8. The CDR3 consists of 14 residues. CDR3 nucleotides: TGTGCCAGCGGAGAACAGGGGGTTTACACTGAAGCTTTCTTT. It specifies CASGEQGVYTEAFF.

As for this clone: Other nucleotide sequences in the sample specify the same CDR3. The genes are TRBV12-3 or TRBV12-4 and TRBJ1-1, with a possible D match to TRBD1 (5 bases). The CDR3 contains 13 residues. V dropped 6 bases and J dropped 1 base, with 9 bases sitting between them. CDR3 amino acids: CASRVTGNTEAFF. The CDR3 nucleotides are TGTGCCAGCAGAGTAACAGGGAACACTGAAGCTTTCTTT.

This CDR3 is CASSPGSRLNTEAFF. The CDR3 DNA reads TGTGCCAGCAGTCCTGGGAGTCGTTTGAACACTGAAGCTTTCTTT. J is TRBJ1-1 and V is TRBV27; D remains ambiguous. This CDR3 region has 15 residues. V was trimmed by 5 bases and J by 0 bases, leaving 13 bases between them. Germline V lookup: CDR1 MNHEY, CDR2 SMNVEV (reference sequence).

CDR3 protein: CASSVTGNTGELFF. DNA for the CDR3: TGTGCCAGCAGTGTAACAGGGAACACCGGGGAGCTGTTTTTT. The chain is built from TRBV2 and TRBJ2-2; D perhaps matches TRBD1 (5 bases). There are 14 residues in the CDR3. The V end lost 4 bases, the J end lost 1 base, and 7 bases lay between the germline ends. Germline assignment: CDR1 SNHLY and CDR2 FYNNEI.

CDR3 DNA sequence: TGCGCCAGCAGCCATTTCTTCCGCCGGGACATAATTTACCCACCCCTCCACTTT. As protein: CASSHFFRRDIIYPPLHF. The genes are TRBV4-1 and TRBJ1-6; D might be TRBD1 (6 bases). The V gene lost 3 bases and the J gene lost 11 bases, with 26 bases spanning the gap. The CDR3 runs to 18 residues. The germline V gene has CDR1 MGHRA and CDR2 YSYEKL.

The chain employs TRBV6-5 and TRBJ1-6, with no clear D. The length of the CDR3 is 15 residues. In germline, CDR1 is MNHEY, CDR2 SVGAGI. V was pared by 8 bases and J by 8 bases, with 19 bases between. The CDR3 sequence is CASPRAEGYDSPLHF. The CDR3 bases are TGTGCCAGCCCTAGGGCGGAGGGCTACGATTCACCCCTCCACTTT.